These 11 T cell receptor beta chains originate from one sample sequenced in a study of sequential checkpoint blockade in melanoma. Only in-frame clones appear in the TCRdb table, and some are missing; sequencing was by immunoSEQ multiplex PCR. In the table there are around 39,000 clones, 84% of which are singletons. Specified treatment: randomized to nivolumab then ipilimumab (arm A) or the reverse (arm B). The sequences come from CD8+ T cells sorted from blood (inferred from file names), collected from a patient given nivolumab and ipilimumab in sequence. The receptors come from a human donor with melanoma.

The J gene is TRBJ1-2, the V gene TRBV6-5; tentative D call: TRBD1 (5 bases). The V end lost 7 bases, the J end lost 2 bases, and 11 bases lay between the germline ends. This CDR3 is 13 amino acids long. Germline V gene lookup returns CDR1 MNHEY and CDR2 SVGAGI. This chain's CDR3 is CASTGLANYGYTF. In DNA form, the CDR3 reads TGTGCCAGCACAGGGTTAGCAAACTATGGCTACACCTTC.

V usage is TRBV5-1 and J usage is TRBJ1-1; 11 bases fit TRBD1. This CDR3 has 15 residues. Losses at the gene ends were 8 bases for V and 1 base for J; bases not matched to a gene: 7. The V gene's germline CDR1 is SGHRS and CDR2 YFSETQ. The CDR3 is CASQTGTGGNTEAFF. For the CDR3, the DNA is TGCGCCAGTCAAACCGGGACAGGGGGGAACACTGAAGCTTTCTTT. The entire variable domain, with the rest obtained from reference TRBV5-1 and TRBJ1-1, is as follows: KAGVTQTPRYLIKTRGQQVTLSCSPISGHRSVSWYQQTPGQGLQFLFEYFSETQRNKGNFPGRFSGRQFSNSRSEMNVSTLELGDSALYLCASQTGTGGNTEAFFGQGTRLTVV.

This clone was recorded once. V gene TRBV6-1 combines with J gene TRBJ2-5; tentatively, D is TRBD1 (6 bases). V lost 5 bases to trimming and J lost 5 bases, with 12 bases between them. Looked up from germline, CDR1 is MNHNS and CDR2 is SASEGT. The CDR3 extends over 13 amino acids. This CDR3 reads CASSLYRAETQYF. CDR3 nucleotides: TGTGCCAGCAGTTTATACAGGGCTGAGACCCAGTACTTC.

A few counts support this clone. The chain is built from TRBV19 and TRBJ1-3; 9 nucleotides line up with TRBD1. There are 15 residues in the CDR3. Looked up from germline, CDR1 is LNHDA and CDR2 is SQIVND (reference sequence). The J segment lost 1 base and the V segment lost 7 bases, leaving 5 bases of the junction unmatched. CDR3 sequence: CASTTDRGSGNTIYF. The CDR3 nucleotides read TGTGCCAGTACCACGGACAGGGGTTCTGGAAACACCATATATTTT.

This chain joins TRBV2 and TRBJ2-3; 15 bases align to TRBD2. Germline assignment: CDR1 SNHLY and CDR2 FYNNEI. This CDR3 spans 17 amino acids. V was clipped by 6 bases and J by 4 bases; unmatched bases: 8. Here the CDR3 DNA reads TGTGCCAGCAGGGTTAGGACTAGCGGGGGGGTCTCAGATACGCAGTATTTT. It specifies CASRVRTSGGVSDTQYF.

This clone was recorded only once. The chain couples TRBV28 to TRBJ1-2; TRBD1 agrees at 9 bases. The CDR3 is 14 amino acids. The V gene's germline CDR1 is MDHEN and CDR2 SYDVKM. With V trimmed by 5 bases and J by 3 bases, 4 bases remained unmatched. CDR3 sequence (DNA): TGTGCCAGCAGTCCGACAGGGGGTCACTATGGCTACACCTTC. Amino acids: CASSPTGGHYGYTF.

This chain connects TRBV27 to TRBJ2-2, with D tentatively TRBD2 (7 bases). This CDR3 has 16 amino acids. Germline loops: CDR1 MNHEY, CDR2 SMNVEV (reference sequence). V was trimmed by 6 bases and J by 5 bases, leaving 19 bases between them. In DNA, the CDR3 is TGTGCCAGCAGCCACGATAGGGGGGAGGGGACCGGGGAGCTGTTTTTT. It is translated as CASSHDRGEGTGELFF.

The chain joins TRBV4-1 to TRBJ2-2, with D perhaps TRBD2 (7 bases). V lost 4 bases to trimming and J lost 2 bases, with 17 bases between them. The CDR3 extends over 17 amino acids. Germline assignment: CDR1 MGHRA and CDR2 YSYEKL. The CDR3 region is CASSPGGAVSNTGELFF. Here the CDR3 DNA reads TGCGCCAGCAGCCCTGGGGGGGCGGTTTCCAACACCGGGGAGCTGTTTTTT.

V usage is TRBV19 and J usage is TRBJ1-1, with D uncertain. CDR3 size: 12 residues. Germline V lookup: CDR1 LNHDA, CDR2 SQIVND (reference sequence). V was pared by 6 bases and J by 4 bases, with 9 bases between. The CDR3 here is CASSPGITEAFF. Here the CDR3 DNA reads TGTGCCAGTAGCCCGGGGATCACTGAAGCTTTCTTT.

This rearrangement joins TRBV6-5 to TRBJ1-4; tentative D call: TRBD1 (5 bases). V was cut by 2 bases and J by 6 bases, with 13 bases left in between. CDR3 length equals 15 residues. CDR1 and CDR2 from the germline V gene are MNHEY and SVGAGI. This chain's CDR3 is CASSYEWGRDEKLFF. In DNA, the CDR3 is TGTGCCAGCAGTTACGAGTGGGGCAGGGATGAAAAACTGTTTTTT.

The gene calls are TRBV27 and TRBJ1-4; 8 positions match TRBD1. Germline CDR1 is MNHEY and CDR2 is SMNVEV (reference sequence). CDR3 length: 17 residues. V was pared by 6 bases and J by 1 base, with 10 bases of the junction left unmatched. CDR3 residues: CASSPDPGGRTNEKLFF. In nucleotides, the CDR3 is TGTGCCAGCAGCCCCGATCCAGGGGGCAGAACTAATGAAAAACTGTTTTTT.